Each of the 10 T cell receptor beta chains below was sequenced from the same sample in a study of CD8+CD57+ T cells in acquired aplastic anemia. Genomic DNA, the template, was used for profiling of the TCR beta VDJ and CDR3. TCRdb reprocessed the reads with MiXCR, giving one entry per CDR3 protein. The repertoire includes about 250,000 distinct CDR3 sequences, around 45% of them detected once, and approximately 8% sits in the top ten. All sequencing subjects had displayed CD8+CD57+ cell expansion on flow cytometry. The specimen sequenced was sorted CD4+, CD8+, or CD8+CD57+ T cells (not recorded which) from PBMCs. These receptors were obtained from a human donor with aplastic anemia.

The chain is built from TRBV6-2 or TRBV6-3 and TRBJ2-3; no clear D. The CDR3 length is 12 residues. Germline V gene lookup returns CDR1 MNHEY and CDR2 SVGEGT. V was trimmed by 6 bases and J by 2 bases, leaving 6 bases between them. The CDR3 is CASSAPTDTQYF. For the CDR3, the DNA is TGTGCCAGCAGCGCTCCCACAGATACGCAGTATTTT.

The J gene is TRBJ2-3, the V gene TRBV20-1; D is uncertain. Germline CDR1 and CDR2: DFQATT and SNEGSKA (reference sequence). The CDR3 consists of 14 residues. V was pared by 6 bases and J by 2 bases, with 15 bases between. CDR3 in DNA: TGCAGTGCCGAACAACTCGGATTCACAGATACGCAGTATTTT. It specifies CSAEQLGFTDTQYF.

The CDR3 loop reads CASRTTRGYPSGNTIYF. The CDR3 bases are TGTGCCAGCAGGACTACACGGGGATACCCCTCTGGAAACACCATATATTTT. This chain uses TRBV6-5 with TRBJ1-3, with no clear D. CDR1 MNHEY and CDR2 SVGAGI come from the germline V gene. CDR3 length: 17 residues. Trimming stripped 6 bases from V and 0 bases from J, with 18 bases between.

Only a few counts were recorded for this clonotype. V and J are TRBV7-3 and TRBJ2-1, with D perhaps matching TRBD1 or TRBD2 (5 bases each). The germline V and J ends were trimmed by 4 bases and 5 bases, with 21 bases remaining between them. Germline lookup yields CDR1 SGHTA and CDR2 FQGTGA. CDR3 length: 17 residues. The CDR3 sequence: CASSSQDRGRVDNEQFF. CDR3 bases: TGTGCCAGCAGCTCCCAAGACCGGGGCAGGGTTGACAATGAGCAGTTCTTC.

This clonotype was picked up many times. The chain links TRBV25-1 to TRBJ2-5; 12 positions match TRBD2. The V and J ends lost 0 bases and 5 bases, in that order; junction bases with no gene match: 13. CDR1 MGHDK and CDR2 SYGVNS come from the germline V gene. This CDR3 region has 19 residues. CDR3: CASSEYGSASSGGDETQYF. The CDR3 DNA is TGTGCCAGCAGTGAATATGGGTCCGCCTCTAGCGGGGGGGATGAGACCCAGTACTTC.

The V gene is TRBV5-1, the J gene TRBJ2-5, with D unresolved. The CDR3 consists of 11 residues. The V gene's germline CDR1 is SGHRS and CDR2 YFSETQ. Trimming removed 2 bases from V and 7 bases from J, with 6 bases in between. CDR3 sequence reads: CASSFHGTQYF. DNA for the CDR3: TGCGCCAGCAGCTTTCACGGGACCCAGTACTTC.

Many counts were recorded for this clonotype. The gene calls are TRBV29-1 and TRBJ2-2; 10 bases map to TRBD1. With V trimmed by 5 bases and J by 6 bases, 6 bases remained unmatched. This CDR3 region has 14 residues. Germline CDR1 reads SQVTM; CDR2 reads ANQGSEA. CDR3 bases: TGCAGCGTTCCCGGGACAGGGGCGTCCGGGGAGCTGTTTTTT. It codes for CSVPGTGASGELFF.

This clonotype was observed at least ten times. V usage is TRBV27 and J usage is TRBJ2-7; no reliable D call. Trimming took 6 bases from V and 2 from J, leaving 8 bases between them. This CDR3 is 12 amino acids long. The germline V gene has CDR1 MNHEY and CDR2 SMNVEV (reference sequence). In DNA form, the CDR3 reads TGTGCCAGCAGGGACGGAGCCTACGAGCAGTACTTC. It translates to CASRDGAYEQYF.

This clonotype was recorded many times. The gene calls are TRBV10-3 and TRBJ2-7; no definite D call. CDR1 is ENHRY and CDR2 is SYGVKD in the germline V gene. This CDR3 has 15 amino acids. V was cut by 2 bases and J by 0 bases, with 11 bases left in between. The CDR3 DNA is TGTGCCATCAGTGAGATCGGTACGAACTCCTACGAGCAGTACTTC. Translating it yields CAISEIGTNSYEQYF.

This clonotype was seen just once. Given the absence of the conserved phenylalanine or tryptophan at the CDR3 end, a read error is likely. The limits of the CDR3 on the DNA are not certain, so only TCRdb's listed CDR3 is given. This chain joins TRBV15 and TRBJ1-3. 8 amino acids form the CDR3, both terminal residues included. Germline V CDR1 and CDR2: LNHNV, YYDKDF (reference sequence). This CDR3 reads CATLTSQT.